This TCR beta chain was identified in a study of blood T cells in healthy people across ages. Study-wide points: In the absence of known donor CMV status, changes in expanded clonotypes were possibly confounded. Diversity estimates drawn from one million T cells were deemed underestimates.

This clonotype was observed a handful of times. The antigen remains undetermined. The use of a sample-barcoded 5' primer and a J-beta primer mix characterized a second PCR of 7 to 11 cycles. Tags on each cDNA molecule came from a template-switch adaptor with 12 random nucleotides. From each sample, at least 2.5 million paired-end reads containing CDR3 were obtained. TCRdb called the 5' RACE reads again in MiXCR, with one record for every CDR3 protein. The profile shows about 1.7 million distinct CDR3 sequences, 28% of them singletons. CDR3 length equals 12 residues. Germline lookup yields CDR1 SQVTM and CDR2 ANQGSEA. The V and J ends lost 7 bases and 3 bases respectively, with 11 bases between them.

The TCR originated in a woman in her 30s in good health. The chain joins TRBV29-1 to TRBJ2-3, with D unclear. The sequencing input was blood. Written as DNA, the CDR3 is TGCAGCGGGCGAAGTGGTACAGATACGCAGTATTTT. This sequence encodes CSGRSGTDTQYF.